Each of the 4 T cell receptor beta chains below was sequenced from the same sample in a study of sequential checkpoint blockade in melanoma. The sample's treatment: randomized to nivolumab then ipilimumab (arm A) or the reverse (arm B). Sequencing used immunoSEQ multiplex PCR; TCRdb keeps in-frame clones, though not all of them. The data hold more than 25,000 clones, with about 72% observed a single time. This material consisted of CD8+ T cells sorted from blood (inferred from file names), taken from a patient given nivolumab and ipilimumab in sequence. All receptors derive from a human donor with melanoma.

This chain connects TRBV21-1 to TRBJ1-2; the table assigns TRBD1, which was not confirmed against the DNA. TRBV21-1 is a recognized pseudogene. The CDR3 spans 15 residues. CDR3 region: CASSPWGTGLYGYTF. The CDR3 coding sequence is TGTGCCAGCAGCCCTTGGGGGACAGGGCTCTATGGCTACACCTTC.

This clone was seen more than once but under ten times. Additional DNA sequences in this sample encode the identical CDR3. The rearrangement joins TRBV9 to TRBJ2-3, with 8 nucleotides matching TRBD1. The CDR3 is 14 residues long. V trimming: 3 bases; J trimming: 4 bases; junction bases outside the gene matches: 4. CDR1 and CDR2 from the germline V gene are SGDLS and YYNGEE. CDR3 coding DNA: TGTGCCAGCAGCGCTGGACAGGGTCCAGATACGCAGTATTTT. Translating it yields CASSAGQGPDTQYF.

In this sample, this clone turned up a few times. This chain links TRBV28 with TRBJ2-5; 8 bases agree with TRBD2. This CDR3 has 15 amino acids. Germline V gene sequence: CDR1 MDHEN, CDR2 SYDVKM. V shed 1 base, J shed 2 bases, and the junction held 3 bases outside the gene matches. The CDR3 is CASSLLAGSQETQYF. CDR3 nucleotides: TGTGCCAGCAGTTTATTAGCGGGGTCTCAAGAGACCCAGTACTTC.

V is TRBV7-6 and J is TRBJ2-7; 7 bases line up with TRBD2. CDR1 SGHVS and CDR2 FNYEAQ come from the germline V gene. The CDR3 has 14 amino acids. The V gene end was trimmed by 8 bases and the J gene end by 3 bases; junction bases not matched to a gene: 10. This chain's CDR3 is CASLGGDGGYEQYF. CDR3 coding DNA: TGTGCCAGCTTGGGAGGGGACGGTGGCTACGAGCAGTACTTC.